This T cell receptor beta chain was found in a study of OX40 agonist ivuxolimab in advanced cancers. Overall study context: Ivuxolimab is a fully human IgG2 antibody that activates OX40 (CD134). Previous treatment with anti-PD-1, anti-PD-L1 or anti-CTLA-4 therapy was allowed; about 40% had received some.

This CDR3 is built from 12 residues. V lost 6 bases and J lost 1, with 7 bases in between. Germline CDR1 and CDR2: SNHLY and FYNNEI. The table came from immunoSEQ multiplex PCR; TCRdb's copy has only in-frame clones and leaves some out. The table lists around 26,000 clones, about 90% of them singletons. Study results and limitations: Nonresponders included some who also had low normalized T-cell clonal expansion.

Comments on this clone: Antigen unknown.

The chain carries TRBV2 and TRBJ2-7; D is possibly TRBD1 (6 bases). The receptor comes from an adult with an advanced solid tumor such as melanoma, head and neck, liver or kidney cancer. Sample: CD4+ or CD8+ T cells sorted from blood, taken in a trial of the OX40 agonist ivuxolimab. The CDR3 sequence: CASRGQSYEQYF. The CDR3 DNA sequence: TGTGCCAGCAGAGGACAGTCCTACGAGCAGTACTTC.